The 19 T cell receptor beta chains given below trace back to one sample, sequenced in a study of blood T cell repertoires in COVID-19. Produced via immunoSEQ multiplex PCR; TCRdb's table is partial and in-frame only. The sample holds roughly 100,000 clones, roughly 76% seen once. Sequenced material: peripheral blood. The origin of the receptors is a woman in her 70s with acute or convalescent COVID-19.

The chain joins TRBV30 to TRBJ2-7, with 7 bases aligning to TRBD2. Germline values: CDR1 GTSNPN, CDR2 SVGIG (reference sequence). The CDR3 is 13 residues long. The J segment lost 0 bases and the V segment lost 5 bases, leaving 4 bases of the junction unmatched. CDR3 residues: CAWQRDRSYEQYF. As DNA, the CDR3 is TGTGCCTGGCAGCGGGACCGCTCCTACGAGCAGTACTTC.

This rearrangement joins TRBV19 to TRBJ2-1; tentative D call: TRBD1 (6 bases). Trimming pared 4 bases from V and 7 bases from J, leaving 8 bases between. CDR3 length: 12 residues. CDR1 and CDR2 (germline): LNHDA, SQIVND (reference sequence). CDR3 nucleotide sequence: TGTGCCAGTAGTACTCAGGGGAATGAGCAGTTCTTC. Translating gives CASSTQGNEQFF.

The chain has TRBV7-2 and TRBJ2-2; 8 bases are a match to TRBD2. The CDR3 covers 15 residues. The germline gives CDR1 SGHTA, CDR2 FQGNSA. J lost 0 bases, V lost 6 bases, and 3 bases had no gene match. The CDR3 is CASRISGTNTGELFF. As DNA, the CDR3 is TGTGCCAGCAGGATTAGCGGGACGAACACCGGGGAGCTGTTTTTT.

The rearrangement joins TRBV28 to TRBJ2-7; 8 positions agree with TRBD2. This CDR3 spans 15 amino acids. Germline trimming cut 6 bases from V and 7 bases from J; bases unmatched to any gene: 14. Germline V lookup: CDR1 MDHEN, CDR2 SYDVKM. The CDR3 nucleotides are TGTGCCAGCAGCGCAAGCGGGAGTCCGAAGGGGGAGCAGTACTTC. Its protein is CASSASGSPKGEQYF. Full variable domain (rest looked up from reference TRBV28 and TRBJ2-7): DVKVTQSSRYLVKRTGEKVFLECVQDMDHENMFWYRQDPGLGLRLIYFSYDVKMKEKGDIPEGYSVSREKKERFSLILESASTNQTSMYLCASSASGSPKGEQYFGPGTRLTVT.

The CDR3 bases are TGTGCCAGCAGCGCACGTCTCGGGGGGGGATCTGGAAACACCATATATTTT. Protein: CASSARLGGGSGNTIYF. The chain carries TRBV7-9 and TRBJ1-3; possibly TRBD1 for D (5 bases). V was trimmed by 5 bases and J by 1 base, leaving 18 bases between them. Per germline, CDR1 SEHNR and CDR2 FQNEAQ (reference sequence). The CDR3 covers 17 residues.

This chain links TRBV7-9 with TRBJ2-5; D is unresolved. V was trimmed by 2 bases and J by 3 bases, leaving 19 bases between them. From germline, CDR1 is SEHNR and CDR2 FQNEAQ (reference sequence). The CDR3 is 17 amino acids. For the CDR3, the DNA is TGTGCCAGCAGCTTAAATTTACGCGACGGGTTGAAAGAGACCCAGTACTTC. It yields the protein CASSLNLRDGLKETQYF.

The chain has TRBV30 and TRBJ1-3; D gene uncertain. Trimming cost V 4 bases and J 0 bases, with 10 bases left between them. The CDR3 covers 14 residues. Germline CDR1 and CDR2: GTSNPN and SVGIG (reference sequence). CDR3 nucleotides: TGTGCCTGGACCCTGGGCCCCTCTGGAAACACCATATATTTT. It codes for CAWTLGPSGNTIYF.

This chain links TRBV19 with TRBJ2-1; 7 bases align to TRBD2. The CDR3 covers 20 residues. V lost 4 bases to trimming and J lost 2 bases; unmatched junction nucleotides: 20. The germline gives CDR1 LNHDA, CDR2 SQIVND (reference sequence). CDR3 residues: CASSTRRTQVGRGTYNEQFF. In DNA, the CDR3 is TGTGCCAGTAGTACCCGCCGTACTCAGGTCGGGCGGGGGACCTACAATGAGCAGTTCTTC.

The rearrangement joins TRBV7-8 to TRBJ2-5; 7 bases are a match to TRBD2. V was clipped by 1 base and J by 5 bases; unmatched bases: 7. The CDR3 covers 15 residues. CDR1 is SGHVS, CDR2 FQNEAQ, per germline. The CDR3 nucleotides are TGTGCCAGCAGCTTAGGAATAAATAGCGGGGAGACCCAGTACTTC. Translated: CASSLGINSGETQYF.

This clone was detected a few times. The chain combines TRBV30 with TRBJ2-1, with D maybe TRBD2 (6 bases). The CDR3 covers 15 residues. In germline, CDR1 is GTSNPN, CDR2 SVGIG (reference sequence). The V gene lost 2 bases and the J gene lost 0 bases, with 11 bases spanning the gap. The DNA for the CDR3 is TGTGCCTGGAGTCGGAGGGGAAGCTCCTACAATGAGCAGTTCTTC. It codes for CAWSRRGSSYNEQFF.

The chain has TRBV7-6 and TRBJ2-3; perhaps TRBD1 as D (5 bases). The CDR3 sequence is 16 residues long. V gave up 3 bases and J gave up 4 bases, with 17 bases separating them. Germline CDR1 and CDR2: SGHVS and FNYEAQ. CDR3 coding DNA: TGTGCCAGCAGCTTCGTGGGGCCGCCATCCCCAGATACGCAGTATTTT. Its protein is CASSFVGPPSPDTQYF.

The chain joins TRBV19 to TRBJ2-2, with D possibly matching TRBD1 (5 bases). Trimming took off 5 bases at V and 0 bases at J, with 13 bases between the two ends. The length of the CDR3 is 16 residues. Germline V gene data show CDR1 as LNHDA and CDR2 as SQIVND (reference sequence). The CDR3 DNA follows: TGTGCCAGTAGTCTCTTTGACAGCCCGAACACCGGGGAGCTGTTTTTT. It yields the protein CASSLFDSPNTGELFF.

The chain combines TRBV4-3 with TRBJ1-1, with D possibly matching TRBD1 (5 bases). The CDR3 spans 15 residues. CDR1 and CDR2 (germline): LGHNA, YSLEER. Trimming stripped 0 bases from V and 3 bases from J, with 11 bases between. CDR3 coding DNA: TGCGCCAGCAGCCAAGATAGGGGACTGTACACTGAAGCTTTCTTT. Translated, it gives CASSQDRGLYTEAFF.

This clone was counted between two and nine times. The chain links TRBV11-2 to TRBJ1-2, with 8 bases that match TRBD1. After removal of 3 bases from V and 2 bases from J, the junction contained 2 bases not matched to a gene. The CDR3 sequence is 14 residues long. Germline CDR1 is SGHAT and CDR2 is FQNNGV. The CDR3 sequence is CASSFDRGNYGYTF. CDR3 nucleotides: TGTGCCAGCAGCTTCGACAGGGGAAACTATGGCTACACCTTC.

At least ten counts were recorded for this clone. This rearrangement joins TRBV4-3 to TRBJ2-1, with 7 bases aligning to TRBD2. With 2 bases clipped from V and 7 bases from J, the junction kept 11 bases outside the gene matches. CDR1 and CDR2 from the germline V gene are LGHNA and YSLEER. This CDR3 comprises 16 residues. The CDR3 protein is CASSQQWGEGGNEQFF. In nucleotides, the CDR3 is TGCGCCAGCAGCCAACAATGGGGGGAGGGTGGAAATGAGCAGTTCTTC.

V gene TRBV28 combines with J gene TRBJ1-4, with 8 bases matching TRBD1. In germline, CDR1 is MDHEN, CDR2 SYDVKM. CDR3 size: 15 residues. Unmatched junction bases numbered 7, after V lost 6 bases and J lost 4 bases. In DNA, the CDR3 is TGTGCCAGCAGAGAACCGGGACAGGTTAATGAAAAACTGTTTTTT. Protein sequence: CASREPGQVNEKLFF. Based on the CDR3 plus reference TRBV28 and TRBJ1-4, the full variable domain is DVKVTQSSRYLVKRTGEKVFLECVQDMDHENMFWYRQDPGLGLRLIYFSYDVKMKEKGDIPEGYSVSREKKERFSLILESASTNQTSMYLCASREPGQVNEKLFFGSGTQLSVL.

The V call is TRBV24-1, the J call TRBJ1-1; TRBD1 might be the D (5 bases). V gave up 4 bases and J gave up 5 bases, with 13 bases separating them. The CDR3 consists of 14 residues. Germline assignment: CDR1 KGHDR and CDR2 SFDVKD. CDR3 region: CATSDSGDETEAFF. CDR3 DNA: TGTGCCACCAGTGACTCGGGGGACGAAACTGAAGCTTTCTTT.

The rearrangement uses TRBV6-5 and TRBJ1-1; 7 bases are a match to TRBD1. Germline CDR1 MNHEY, CDR2 SVGAGI. Losses at the gene ends were 6 bases for V and 4 bases for J; bases not matched to a gene: 8. This CDR3 has 14 amino acids. This CDR3 reads CASRSQGLSTEAFF. In DNA, the CDR3 is TGTGCCAGCAGATCACAGGGGCTGAGCACTGAAGCTTTCTTT.

This rearrangement joins TRBV9 to TRBJ2-7; 7 nucleotides line up with TRBD1. The CDR3 sequence is 16 residues long. CDR1 and CDR2 (germline): SGDLS, YYNGEE. Trimming cost V 0 bases and J 3 bases; bases outside gene matches: 9. The CDR3 DNA reads as TGTGCCAGCAGCGTAGGCCCGGGACAGAATTACTACGAGCAGTACTTC. It codes for CASSVGPGQNYYEQYF.